Reported below is one TCR beta chain. The antigen is undetermined. A multiplex PCR was run with 60 Vbeta primers and 13 Jbeta primers. The data were produced by immunoSEQ multiplex PCR, yet TCRdb's version contains in-frame clones alone and is incomplete. The sample shows tens of thousands of clones, approximately 75% of them seen only once. V dropped 8 bases and J dropped 0 bases, with 26 bases sitting between them. Germline CDR1 is SEHNR and CDR2 is FQNEAQ (reference sequence). CDR3 length equals 18 residues. This specimen belongs to a study of cytomegalovirus exposure and HLA in healthy donors. Study outcomes and limitations: Listed as cytomegalovirus-associated were approximately 160 TCR beta chains. In a later analysis, V- and J-gene trimming of beta chains associated with a DCLRE1C missense variant, replicated independently. About 87% or about 30% of the time was how often most TCR beta V segments were productive, according to an earlier analysis.

The TCR sequence derives from a woman in her thirties or forties in good health and CMV-seropositive. The V gene is TRBV7-9, the J gene TRBJ2-7; a weak D match, TRBD2 (5 bases). The sequenced sample consisted of PBMCs. CDR3 sequence: CASRPSGGHMGSSYEQYF. DNA for the CDR3: TGTGCCAGCCGACCATCCGGCGGTCACATGGGGAGCTCCTACGAGCAGTACTTC.